Shown below are 20 T cell receptor beta chains from a single sample sequenced in a study of blood T cell repertoires in COVID-19. The data were produced by immunoSEQ multiplex PCR, yet TCRdb's version contains in-frame clones alone and is incomplete. Of around 290,000 clones detected, about nine tenths appear once; the ten largest clones hold 1.5% to 2%. Sequencing input: PBMCs or T cells enriched from blood (not recorded which). The receptors derive from a middle-aged woman who had recovered from COVID-19.

The chain couples TRBV24-1 to TRBJ2-5, with TRBD2 identical over 8 bases. Germline trimming cut 4 bases from V and 4 bases from J; bases unmatched to any gene: 7. The CDR3 is 15 amino acids. CDR1 is KGHDR, CDR2 SFDVKD, per germline. Here the CDR3 reads CATSEPRTSGETQYF. DNA for the CDR3: TGTGCCACCAGTGAACCCCGCACTAGCGGAGAGACCCAGTACTTC.

On this clone itself: The sample carries other DNA sequences with the same CDR3. The rearrangement links TRBV5-1 to TRBJ1-5, with TRBD1 matching over 9 bases. There are 14 residues in the CDR3. Trimming at V came to 2 bases and at J to 6 bases, leaving 3 bases not matched to a gene. The germline V gene has CDR1 SGHRS and CDR2 YFSETQ. The CDR3 bases are TGCGCCAGCAGCTTCGACAGGGGGGGTCAGCCCCAGCATTTT. Encoded protein: CASSFDRGGQPQHF.

This clone showed up just once. The chain uses TRBV18 and TRBJ1-4, with D possibly being TRBD1 (5 bases). There are 15 residues in the CDR3. The germline V and J ends were trimmed by 5 bases and 3 bases, with 13 bases remaining between them. CDR1 and CDR2 (germline): KGHSH, LQKENI. The CDR3 reads CASSSQTAPNEKLFF. The CDR3 coding sequence is TGTGCCAGCTCATCACAGACAGCACCTAATGAAAAACTGTTTTTT.

This clone was recorded a few times. A junction end diverges from the germline sequence, so it may reflect a read error. This chain links TRBV7-2 with TRBJ2-7; tentative D call: TRBD2 (5 bases). The CDR3 covers 14 residues. Looked up from germline, CDR1 is SGHTA and CDR2 is FQGNSA. In DNA form, the CDR3 reads TGTGCCAGCAGCCTAGCCGAGGGAGTGGGAGAGCAGTACTTC. Translating gives CASSLAEGVGEQYF.

The chain is built from TRBV30 and TRBJ1-1; D is undetermined. Germline V lookup: CDR1 GTSNPN, CDR2 SVGIG (reference sequence). Trimming took 3 bases from V and 1 from J, leaving 9 bases between them. The CDR3 is 13 amino acids. CDR3 coding DNA: TGTGCCTGGAGGCTCGCAGGGAACACTGAAGCTTTCTTT. It specifies CAWRLAGNTEAFF.

The chain combines TRBV27 with TRBJ1-3; D possibly corresponds to TRBD1 (5 bases). Trimming stripped 4 bases from V and 4 bases from J, with 11 bases between. This CDR3 has 14 amino acids. Germline V gives CDR1 MNHEY, CDR2 SMNVEV (reference sequence). The CDR3: CASSSREGGNTIYF. Here the CDR3 DNA reads TGTGCCAGCAGTTCCAGGGAGGGAGGAAACACCATATATTTT.

The gene calls are TRBV10-1 and TRBJ2-2; D possibly corresponds to TRBD1 (5 bases). Trimming removed 5 bases at V and 3 bases at J, with 16 bases between. CDR3 length: 16 residues. Germline CDR1 reads WNHNN; CDR2 reads SYGVQD (reference sequence). CDR3 nucleotides: TGCGCCAGCAGTCCCGCAGGGCTCAGGCACACCGGGGAGCTGTTTTTT. It translates to CASSPAGLRHTGELFF.

The chain is built from TRBV5-4 and TRBJ2-7, with TRBD1 matching 9 bases. Germline V CDR1 and CDR2: SGHNT, YYREEE (reference sequence). The CDR3 loop spans 14 amino acids. The trim removed 4 bases at V and 5 bases at J, leaving 7 bases unmatched. CDR3 amino acids: CASSLGTGPNEQYF. CDR3 DNA: TGTGCCAGCAGCCTCGGGACAGGGCCTAACGAGCAGTACTTC.

The rearrangement links TRBV6-5 to TRBJ1-5, with a possible D match to TRBD1 (6 bases). Germline loops: CDR1 MNHEY, CDR2 SVGAGI. V was cut by 2 bases and J by 7 bases, with 15 bases left in between. The CDR3 is 15 residues long. As DNA, the CDR3 is TGTGCCAGCAGTTACGGGCAGGGGTTCCGCCAGCCCCAGCATTTT. Its translation is CASSYGQGFRQPQHF.

This chain joins TRBV10-3 and TRBJ1-5; D remains unclear. Germline-derived CDR1 and CDR2 are ENHRY and SYGVKD. The CDR3 spans 16 residues. The ends were cut back, 6 bases at V and 5 bases at J, with 20 bases in the middle. The CDR3 is CAISKTVGGRDQPQHF. CDR3 sequence (DNA): TGTGCCATCAGCAAAACGGTGGGAGGGAGGGATCAGCCCCAGCATTTT.

Of note for this clone: The same CDR3 is also encoded by other DNA sequences in this sample. The chain is built from TRBV6-5 and TRBJ1-2, with 10 bases aligning to TRBD1. The CDR3 length is 14 residues. Losses at the gene ends were 6 bases for V and 5 bases for J; bases not matched to a gene: 6. In germline, CDR1 is MNHEY, CDR2 SVGAGI. CDR3 DNA sequence: TGTGCCAGCAGAGGGACAGGGGAAGGGTATGGCTACACCTTC. This encodes CASRGTGEGYGYTF.

The chain uses TRBV6-5 and TRBJ1-1; D call uncertain. The ends were cut back, 4 bases at V and 2 bases at J, with 8 bases in the middle. This CDR3 has 13 amino acids. Per the germline V gene, CDR1 is MNHEY and CDR2 is SVGAGI. CDR3 sequence: CASSSLLNTEAFF. DNA of the CDR3: TGTGCCAGCAGTTCCCTTCTAAACACTGAAGCTTTCTTT.

The chain joins TRBV19 to TRBJ1-5, with D unclear. Germline V gives CDR1 LNHDA, CDR2 SQIVND (reference sequence). The CDR3 length is 15 residues. Trimming removed 5 bases from V and 7 bases from J, with 18 bases in between. The CDR3 nucleotides read TGTGCCAGTAGTGATATCCAGGCGTCTCTCCAGCCCCAGCATTTT. Protein product: CASSDIQASLQPQHF. Full variable domain (rest looked up from reference TRBV19 and TRBJ1-5): DGGITQSPKYLFRKEGQNVTLSCEQNLNHDAMYWYRQDPGQGLRLIYYSQIVNDFQKGDIAEGYSVSREKKESFPLTVTSAQKNPTAFYLCASSDIQASLQPQHFGDGTRLSIL.

The rearrangement uses TRBV6-1 and TRBJ2-1, with 14 bases aligning to TRBD2. The length of the CDR3 is 15 residues. The J segment lost 9 bases and the V segment lost 3 bases, leaving 4 bases of the junction unmatched. From germline, CDR1 is MNHNS and CDR2 SASEGT. In nucleotides, the CDR3 is TGTGCCAGCAGTGACGGGACTAGCGGGAGTGCTGAGCAGTTCTTC. It yields the protein CASSDGTSGSAEQFF.

The chain uses TRBV5-1 and TRBJ1-1; 9 positions agree with TRBD1. CDR3 length: 14 residues. Trimming at V came to 1 base and at J to 5 bases, leaving 3 bases not matched to a gene. Germline CDR1 reads SGHRS; CDR2 reads YFSETQ. For the CDR3, the DNA is TGCGCCAGCAGCTTGTTCGACAGGGGGACTGAAGCTTTCTTT. Translation gives CASSLFDRGTEAFF. Full variable domain (missing parts from reference TRBV5-1 and TRBJ1-1): KAGVTQTPRYLIKTRGQQVTLSCSPISGHRSVSWYQQTPGQGLQFLFEYFSETQRNKGNFPGRFSGRQFSNSRSEMNVSTLELGDSALYLCASSLFDRGTEAFFGQGTRLTVV.

The J gene is TRBJ1-5, the V gene TRBV2; TRBD1 is a possible D gene (6 bases). V lost 7 bases, J lost 0 bases, and 13 bases lay in between. The CDR3 covers 15 residues. Germline lookup yields CDR1 SNHLY and CDR2 FYNNEI. CDR3 in amino acids: CASKGDRYSNQPQHF. The CDR3, as DNA: TGTGCCAGCAAAGGCGACAGGTATAGCAATCAGCCCCAGCATTTT.

This clone was seen a handful of times. The rearrangement joins TRBV2 to TRBJ1-1, with 10 bases that match TRBD1. The CDR3 is 14 residues long. Germline V gives CDR1 SNHLY, CDR2 FYNNEI. The ends lost 5 bases at V and 10 bases at J; junction bases unmatched: 10. CDR3 sequence: CASSWTGGVSRAFF. The CDR3 DNA follows: TGTGCCAGCAGTTGGACAGGGGGGGTTTCGCGAGCTTTCTTT.

The rearrangement uses TRBV4-1 and TRBJ1-2; no definite D call. The CDR3 is 15 residues long. The V gene's germline CDR1 is MGHRA and CDR2 YSYEKL. Trimming removed 3 bases from V and 5 bases from J, with 16 bases in between. CDR3 sequence (DNA): TGCGCCAGCAGCCACACGACCGGAGAACGGTATGGCTACACCTTC. Protein product: CASSHTTGERYGYTF.

This chain connects TRBV5-6 to TRBJ1-1; 7 positions match TRBD1. This CDR3 has 15 residues. After removal of 4 bases from V and 4 bases from J, the junction contained 10 bases not matched to a gene. Germline V lookup: CDR1 SGHDT, CDR2 YYEEEE. CDR3 sequence: CASSLKSRQGTEAFF. As DNA, the CDR3 is TGTGCCAGCAGCCTGAAAAGCCGACAGGGCACTGAAGCTTTCTTT.

The chain is built from TRBV18 and TRBJ1-5; D is unclear. The CDR3 is 13 amino acids. V gave up 5 bases and J gave up 3 bases, with 8 bases separating them. The germline gives CDR1 KGHSH, CDR2 LQKENI. This CDR3 reads CASSEQINQPQHF. CDR3 nucleotides: TGTGCCAGCTCAGAACAGATCAATCAGCCCCAGCATTTT.